Presented here are 15 T cell receptor beta chains from one specimen sequenced in a study of blood T cell repertoires in COVID-19. Using immunoSEQ multiplex PCR, the repertoire was profiled, and TCRdb retains in-frame clones only, with some absent. The sample includes 90,000 to 120,000 clones, around 88% seen only once; the top ten take under 7%. Sequencing used peripheral blood. The receptors shown here come from a man aged 50 to 60 with active or convalescent COVID-19.

DNA of the CDR3: TGTGCCAGCAGCTTAGCGGCTAGACAAGAGACCCAGTACTTC. This sequence encodes CASSLAARQETQYF. The V call is TRBV7-2, the J call TRBJ2-5; the D is unclear. V lost 0 bases and J 2 bases, leaving 7 bases between the germline ends. This CDR3 region has 14 residues. CDR1 and CDR2 from the germline V gene are SGHTA and FQGNSA.

The chain joins TRBV6-5 to TRBJ2-5; 7 bases fit TRBD1. After removal of 10 bases from V and 1 base from J, the junction contained 12 bases not matched to a gene. Germline V gene data show CDR1 as MNHEY and CDR2 as SVGAGI. The CDR3 totals 15 residues. The CDR3 region has the DNA TGTGCCACCCGACCTTTACAGGGGCTCCAAGAGACCCAGTACTTC. This sequence encodes CATRPLQGLQETQYF.

The chain uses TRBV4-2 and TRBJ2-2; possibly TRBD2 for D (6 bases). The CDR3 runs 16 residues. Germline V gene sequence: CDR1 LGHNA, CDR2 YNFKEQ. Trimming cost V 3 bases and J 4 bases, with 15 bases left between them. The CDR3 loop reads CASSQSGRGSTGELFF. The CDR3 nucleotides read TGTGCCAGCAGCCAGTCCGGGAGAGGGAGCACCGGGGAGCTGTTTTTT.

The chain recombines TRBV18 with TRBJ1-4, with D unresolved. V lost 2 bases and J lost 0, with 7 bases in between. The CDR3 consists of 15 residues. Germline CDR1 and CDR2: KGHSH and LQKENI. The CDR3 reads CASSPSGATNEKLFF. CDR3 nucleotide sequence: TGTGCCAGCTCACCATCAGGCGCAACTAATGAAAAACTGTTTTTT.

The rearrangement uses TRBV14 and TRBJ2-7, with 11 bases identical to TRBD1. Germline V gene lookup returns CDR1 SGHDN and CDR2 FVKESK. The CDR3 has 19 residues. The junction had 12 bases not matched to a gene; V was cut back by 0 bases and J by 2 bases. The CDR3 here is CASSQDRWTGGKRAYEQYF. Here the CDR3 DNA reads TGTGCCAGCAGCCAAGATCGGTGGACAGGGGGCAAAAGGGCCTACGAGCAGTACTTC.

V is TRBV29-1 and J is TRBJ1-3; 7 bases fit TRBD1. Per the germline V gene, CDR1 is SQVTM and CDR2 is ANQGSEA. After removal of 6 bases from V and 0 bases from J, the junction contained 2 bases not matched to a gene. The CDR3 loop spans 13 amino acids. Here the CDR3 DNA reads TGCAGCGTAGGGACAGTCTCTGGAAACACCATATATTTT. As protein: CSVGTVSGNTIYF.

The chain joins TRBV29-1 to TRBJ1-2, with TRBD1 identical over 12 bases. Germline CDR1 and CDR2: SQVTM and ANQGSEA. This CDR3 comprises 13 residues. V dropped 7 bases and J dropped 8; count of bases not matched to a gene: 8. The CDR3 nucleotides read TGCAGCGGCTGGGGGGACAGGGGGCGAGGCTACACCTTC. Amino acids: CSGWGDRGRGYTF. The full variable domain, rest sourced from reference TRBV29-1 and TRBJ1-2, is SAVISQKPSRDICQRGTSLTIQCQVDSQVTMMFWYRQQPGQSLTLIATANQGSEATYESGFVIDKFPISRPNLTFSTLTVSNMSPEDSSIYLCSGWGDRGRGYTFGSGTRLTVV.

The rearrangement joins TRBV19 to TRBJ2-7, with a weak D call TRBD1 (6 bases). This CDR3 has 16 residues. Trimming cost V 0 bases and J 3 bases, with 15 bases left between them. CDR1 is LNHDA, CDR2 SQIVND, per germline (reference sequence). The CDR3 region has the DNA TGTGCCAGTAGTATAGAAGGGGTTGGGGGCAACTACGAGCAGTACTTC. It yields the protein CASSIEGVGGNYEQYF. Full variable domain (remainder filled in from reference TRBV19 and TRBJ2-7): DGGITQSPKYLFRKEGQNVTLSCEQNLNHDAMYWYRQDPGQGLRLIYYSQIVNDFQKGDIAEGYSVSREKKESFPLTVTSAQKNPTAFYLCASSIEGVGGNYEQYFGPGTRLTVT.

This clone was seen a single time. The chain employs TRBV6-5 and TRBJ2-1; TRBD2 matches at 7 bases. V shed 5 bases, J shed 6 bases, and the junction held 7 bases outside the gene matches. Germline V gene lookup returns CDR1 MNHEY and CDR2 SVGAGI. This CDR3 contains 14 residues. DNA for the CDR3: TGTGCCAGCAGTCGAGGACTAGTCGCCAATGAGCAGTTCTTC. The encoded protein is CASSRGLVANEQFF.

This clone has only one observation. The V gene is TRBV5-8, the J gene TRBJ2-3; 7 nucleotides agree with TRBD1. The germline gives CDR1 SGHTS, CDR2 YDEGEE. The CDR3 length is 16 residues. The V segment lost 7 bases and the J segment 4 bases; nucleotides outside the gene matches: 15. The CDR3 bases are TGTGCCAGCGGAGTAAACAGGGGCGATAATGCAGATACGCAGTATTTT. Its translation is CASGVNRGDNADTQYF.

This clone appeared once. This chain connects TRBV6-5 to TRBJ2-7; tentatively, D is TRBD2 (5 bases). V was cut by 3 bases and J by 1 base, with 13 bases left in between. This CDR3 is built from 15 residues. Germline V gives CDR1 MNHEY, CDR2 SVGAGI. CDR3 nucleotides: TGTGCCAGCAGTTATTATAGCACTAGATCCTACGAGCAGTACTTC. This sequence encodes CASSYYSTRSYEQYF.

The chain employs TRBV5-6 and TRBJ2-7; 7 bases align to TRBD2. The CDR3 runs 14 residues. Germline-derived CDR1 and CDR2 are SGHDT and YYEEEE. After removal of 6 bases from V and 9 bases from J, the junction contained 15 bases not matched to a gene. The CDR3 spells CASTYGRPGGGQYF. DNA for the CDR3: TGTGCCAGCACCTACGGACGGCCGGGCGGGGGGCAGTACTTC.

This chain uses TRBV19 with TRBJ1-5; 9 bases align to TRBD1. With V trimmed by 1 base and J by 0 bases, 4 bases remained unmatched. The CDR3 consists of 17 residues. Germline CDR1 LNHDA, CDR2 SQIVND (reference sequence). The CDR3 protein is CASSIGTGEYSNQPQHF. The CDR3, as DNA: TGTGCCAGTAGTATAGGGACAGGGGAGTATAGCAATCAGCCCCAGCATTTT.

The V call is TRBV28, the J call TRBJ1-6, with 9 bases that match TRBD1. V shed 9 bases, J shed 9 bases, and the junction held 3 bases outside the gene matches. This CDR3 is 12 amino acids long. Germline V lookup: CDR1 MDHEN, CDR2 SYDVKM. CDR3 in DNA: TGTGCCAGTAGACAGGGGGGTTCACCCCTCCACTTT. This codes for CASRQGGSPLHF.

For the CDR3, the DNA is TGTGCCAGCAGGCGTGAGAGGGAACCCCTTAATGAAAAACTGTTTTTT. Its translation: CASRREREPLNEKLFF. This sequence joins TRBV7-9 and TRBJ1-4; D is unclear. Germline assignment: CDR1 SEHNR and CDR2 FQNEAQ (reference sequence). V lost 6 bases, J lost 4 bases, and 18 bases lay in between. This CDR3 has 16 amino acids. Full variable domain (remainder filled in from reference TRBV7-9 and TRBJ1-4): DTGVSQNPRHKITKRGQNVTFRCDPISEHNRLYWYRQTLGQGPEFLTYFQNEAQLEKSRLLSDRFSAERPKGSFSTLEIQRTEQGDSAMYLCASRREREPLNEKLFFGSGTQLSVL.